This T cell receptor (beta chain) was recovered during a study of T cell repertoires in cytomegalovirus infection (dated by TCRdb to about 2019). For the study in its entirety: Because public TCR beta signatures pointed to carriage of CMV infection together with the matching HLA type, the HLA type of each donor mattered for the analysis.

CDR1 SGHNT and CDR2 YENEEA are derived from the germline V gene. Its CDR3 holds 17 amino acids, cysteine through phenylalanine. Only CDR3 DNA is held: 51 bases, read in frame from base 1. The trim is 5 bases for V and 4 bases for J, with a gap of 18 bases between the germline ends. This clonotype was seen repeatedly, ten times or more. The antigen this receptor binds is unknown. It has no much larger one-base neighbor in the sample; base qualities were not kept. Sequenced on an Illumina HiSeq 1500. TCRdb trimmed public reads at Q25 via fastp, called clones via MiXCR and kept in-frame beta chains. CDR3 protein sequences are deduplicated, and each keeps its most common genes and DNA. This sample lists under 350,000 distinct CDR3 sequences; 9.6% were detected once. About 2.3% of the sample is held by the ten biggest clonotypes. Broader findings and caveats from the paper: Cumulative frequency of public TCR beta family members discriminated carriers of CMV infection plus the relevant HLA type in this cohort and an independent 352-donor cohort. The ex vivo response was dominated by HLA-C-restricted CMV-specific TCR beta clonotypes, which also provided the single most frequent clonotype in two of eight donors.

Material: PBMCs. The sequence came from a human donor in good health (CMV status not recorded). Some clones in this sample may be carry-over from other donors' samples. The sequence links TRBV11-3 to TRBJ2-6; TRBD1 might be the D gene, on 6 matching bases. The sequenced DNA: TGTGCCAGCAGCAAGAGGGACACCTCAACCGGGGCCAACGTCCTGACTTTC. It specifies CASSKRDTSTGANVLTF.